There are many counts of the clone carrying this T cell receptor beta chain. This record belongs to a study of T cells in Graves' hyperthyroidism and ophthalmopathy. Using RNA transcripts as the source, TCR beta CDR3 regions were amplified. Initially, a first-round RT-PCR of the TCR CDR3 employed the HTBI primer set. A single record per CDR3 protein comes from TCRdb applying MiXCR to the multiplex PCR reads. The sample has some 770,000 distinct CDR3 sequences; roughly 17% are singletons. Source material: blood. This sequence originates from a man aged 18-30 years with Graves' hyperthyroidism.

CDR3 DNA sequence: TGTGCCAGCAGCCGTGGACAGGGGGACATTCAGTACTTC. Its translation is CASSRGQGDIQYF. The chain uses TRBV3-1 and TRBJ2-4, with 10 bases fitting TRBD1. The germline gives CDR1 LGHDT, CDR2 YNNKEL (reference sequence). This CDR3 has 13 residues. Trimming cost V 4 bases and J 8 bases; bases outside gene matches: 2.